The rows below give T cell receptor beta chains drawn from one sample of a study of T cells after yellow fever vaccination. TCRdb reanalysed the 5' RACE reads using MiXCR and keeps one entry per CDR3 protein. The sample holds under 600,000 distinct CDR3 sequences, roughly 13% seen once. Sequenced here: PBMCs, sampled on the day of the yellow fever booster vaccination. These receptors were collected from a man aged 30 to 39 who received the YFV17D yellow fever vaccine. The CDR3 runs from the conserved cysteine through the conserved F or W. Each record gives: V gene, CDR3 protein.

TRBV2,CASSDVLAGVGRETQYF
TRBV29-1,CSVEIVSEQFF
TRBV11-2,CASSTLRGGNEQFF
TRBV11-2,CASSWAGGNNEQFF
TRBV28,CASSLLSDEQYF
TRBV6-5,CASSYGGISGANVLTF
TRBV7-9,CASSLVSVNTEAFF
TRBV20-1,CSVGPSNQPQHF
TRBV11-2,CASSLENSGPREQYF
TRBV10-3,CAISEGQERGETQYF
TRBV21-1,CASSKGFSSYNSPLHF
TRBV27,CASSSRGEQFF
TRBV4-3,CASSQEVAGELFF
TRBV9,CASSVGRGVYQETQYF
TRBV9,CASSGTRTSTDTQYF
TRBV10-2,CASRNTFGGGTDTQYF
TRBV12-3/TRBV12-4,CASSETGGTNYGYTF
TRBV4-2,CASSQKRTAANTEAFF
TRBV4-3,CASSQVTSGNTDTQYF
TRBV18,CASSPFREGTQYF
TRBV9,CASSPTLGSYEQYF
TRBV21-1,CASSNRRLTGCNEQYF
TRBV5-1,CASSFSILRGRGGSETGELFF